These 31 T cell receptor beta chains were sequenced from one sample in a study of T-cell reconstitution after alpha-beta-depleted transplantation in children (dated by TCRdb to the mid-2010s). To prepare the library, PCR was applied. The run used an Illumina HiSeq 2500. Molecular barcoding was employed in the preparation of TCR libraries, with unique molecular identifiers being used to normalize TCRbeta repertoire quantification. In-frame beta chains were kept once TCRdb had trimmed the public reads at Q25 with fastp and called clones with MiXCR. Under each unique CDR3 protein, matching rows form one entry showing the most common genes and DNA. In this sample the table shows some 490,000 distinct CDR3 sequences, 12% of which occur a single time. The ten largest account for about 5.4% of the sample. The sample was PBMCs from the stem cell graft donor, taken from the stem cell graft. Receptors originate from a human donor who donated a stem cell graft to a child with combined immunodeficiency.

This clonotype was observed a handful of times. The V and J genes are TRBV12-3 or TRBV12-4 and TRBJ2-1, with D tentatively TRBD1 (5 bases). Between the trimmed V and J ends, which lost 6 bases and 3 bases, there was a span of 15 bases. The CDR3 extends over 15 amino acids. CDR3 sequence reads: CASSAPDRNYNEQFF. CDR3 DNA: TGTGCCAGCAGCGCGCCCGACAGAAACTACAATGAGCAGTTCTTC.

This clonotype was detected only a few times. The CDR3: CAISPGLAGDGETQYF. The CDR3 coding sequence is TGTGCCATCAGTCCGGGACTAGCGGGAGACGGTGAGACCCAGTACTTC. V is TRBV10-3 and J is TRBJ2-5; 14 bases map to TRBD2. Germline-derived CDR1 and CDR2 are ENHRY and SYGVKD. This CDR3 is 16 amino acids long. The J segment lost 5 bases and the V segment lost 5 bases, leaving 7 bases of the junction unmatched.

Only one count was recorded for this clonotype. For the CDR3, the DNA is TGCGCCAGCAGCTCGCCAGGAGCGGCGGGCCCCGAGGGGCAGTACTTC. Its protein is CASSSPGAAGPEGQYF. V and J are TRBV5-1 and TRBJ2-7; D may be TRBD2 (5 bases). Trimming removed 3 bases at V and 9 bases at J, with 25 bases between. Germline CDR1 is SGHRS and CDR2 is YFSETQ. CDR3 length: 16 amino acids.

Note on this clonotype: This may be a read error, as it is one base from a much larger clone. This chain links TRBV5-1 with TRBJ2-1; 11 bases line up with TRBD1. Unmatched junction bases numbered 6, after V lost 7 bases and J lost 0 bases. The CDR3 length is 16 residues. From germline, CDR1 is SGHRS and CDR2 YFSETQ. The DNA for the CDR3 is TGCGCCAGCGAGGGGGACAGGGGGAGCTCCTACAATGAGCAGTTCTTC. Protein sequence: CASEGDRGSSYNEQFF. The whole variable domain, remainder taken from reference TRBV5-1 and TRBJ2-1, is KAGVTQTPRYLIKTRGQQVTLSCSPISGHRSVSWYQQTPGQGLQFLFEYFSETQRNKGNFPGRFSGRQFSNSRSEMNVSTLELGDSALYLCASEGDRGSSYNEQFFGPGTRLTVL.

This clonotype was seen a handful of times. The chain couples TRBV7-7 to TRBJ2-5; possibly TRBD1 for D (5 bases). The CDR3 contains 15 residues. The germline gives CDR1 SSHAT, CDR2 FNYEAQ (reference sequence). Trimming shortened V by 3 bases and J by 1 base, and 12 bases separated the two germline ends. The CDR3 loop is CASSLDGHLQETQYF. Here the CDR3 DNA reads TGTGCCAGCAGCTTGGATGGACACCTCCAAGAGACCCAGTACTTC.

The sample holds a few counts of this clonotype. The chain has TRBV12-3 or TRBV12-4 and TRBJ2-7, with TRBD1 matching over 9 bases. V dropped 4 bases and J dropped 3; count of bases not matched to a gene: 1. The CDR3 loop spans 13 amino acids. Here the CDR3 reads CASSWDRVYEQYF. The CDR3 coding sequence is TGTGCCAGCAGTTGGGACAGGGTCTACGAGCAGTACTTC.

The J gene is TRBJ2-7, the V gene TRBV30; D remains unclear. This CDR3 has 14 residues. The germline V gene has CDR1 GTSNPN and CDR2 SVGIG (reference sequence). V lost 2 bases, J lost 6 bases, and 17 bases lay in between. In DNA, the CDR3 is TGTGCCTGGAGTCCCTTGGACCCCTCGGGCGAGCAGTACTTC. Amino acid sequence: CAWSPLDPSGEQYF. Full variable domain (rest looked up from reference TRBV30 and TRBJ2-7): SQTIHQWPATLVQPVGSPLSLECTVEGTSNPNLYWYRQAAGRGLQLLFYSVGIGQISSEVPQNLSASRPQDRQFILSSKKLLLSDSGFYLCAWSPLDPSGEQYFGPGTRLTVT.

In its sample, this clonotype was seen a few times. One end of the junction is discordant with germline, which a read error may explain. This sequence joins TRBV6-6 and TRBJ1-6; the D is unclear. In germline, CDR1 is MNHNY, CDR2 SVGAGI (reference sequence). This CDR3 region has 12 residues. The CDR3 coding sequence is TGTGCCACCAGTCAGACGGATTCACCCCTCCACTTT. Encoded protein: CATSQTDSPLHF.

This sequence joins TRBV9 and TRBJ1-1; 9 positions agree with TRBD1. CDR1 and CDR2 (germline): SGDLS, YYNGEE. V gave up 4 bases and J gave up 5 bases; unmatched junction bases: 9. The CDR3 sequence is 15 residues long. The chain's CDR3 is CASSPRDRVRTEAFF. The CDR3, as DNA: TGTGCCAGCAGCCCCAGGGACAGGGTAAGGACTGAAGCTTTCTTT.

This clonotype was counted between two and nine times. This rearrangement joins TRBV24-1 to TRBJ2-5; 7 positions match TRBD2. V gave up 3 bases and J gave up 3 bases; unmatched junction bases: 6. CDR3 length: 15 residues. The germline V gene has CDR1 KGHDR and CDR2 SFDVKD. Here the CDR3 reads CATSDPGTIKETQYF. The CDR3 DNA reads TGTGCCACCAGTGATCCCGGGACTATTAAAGAGACCCAGTACTTC.

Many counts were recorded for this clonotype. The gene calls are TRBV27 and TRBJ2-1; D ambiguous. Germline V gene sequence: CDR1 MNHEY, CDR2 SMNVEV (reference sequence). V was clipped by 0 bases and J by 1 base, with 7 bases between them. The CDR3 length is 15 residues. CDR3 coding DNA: TGTGCCAGCAGTTTATCCCAGGTATCCTACAATGAGCAGTTCTTC. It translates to CASSLSQVSYNEQFF.

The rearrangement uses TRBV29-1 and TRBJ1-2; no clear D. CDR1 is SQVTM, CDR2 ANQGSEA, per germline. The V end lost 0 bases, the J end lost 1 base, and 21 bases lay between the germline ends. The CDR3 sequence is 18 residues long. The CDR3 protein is CSVEDLGLPHLYNYGYTF. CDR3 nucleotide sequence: TGCAGCGTTGAAGATCTCGGACTTCCCCACCTTTATAACTATGGCTACACCTTC. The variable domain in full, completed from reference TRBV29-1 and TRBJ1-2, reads SAVISQKPSRDICQRGTSLTIQCQVDSQVTMMFWYRQQPGQSLTLIATANQGSEATYESGFVIDKFPISRPNLTFSTLTVSNMSPEDSSIYLCSVEDLGLPHLYNYGYTFGSGTRLTVV.

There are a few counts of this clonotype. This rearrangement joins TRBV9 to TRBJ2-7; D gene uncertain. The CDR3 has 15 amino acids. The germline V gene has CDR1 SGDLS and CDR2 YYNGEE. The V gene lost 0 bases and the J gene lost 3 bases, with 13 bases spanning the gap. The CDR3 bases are TGTGCCAGCAGCGTAGCCGGCGGAGCCAGCTACGAGCAGTACTTC. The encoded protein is CASSVAGGASYEQYF.

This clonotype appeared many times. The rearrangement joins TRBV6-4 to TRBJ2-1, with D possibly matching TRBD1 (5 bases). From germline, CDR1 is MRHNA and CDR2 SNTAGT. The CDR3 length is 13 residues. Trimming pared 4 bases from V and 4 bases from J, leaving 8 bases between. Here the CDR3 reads CASSVDTYNEQFF. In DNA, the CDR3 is TGTGCCAGCAGTGTGGACACGTACAATGAGCAGTTCTTC.

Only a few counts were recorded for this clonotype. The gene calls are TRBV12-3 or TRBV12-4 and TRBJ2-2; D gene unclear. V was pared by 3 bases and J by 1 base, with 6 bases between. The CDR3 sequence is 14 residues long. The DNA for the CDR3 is TGTGCCAGCAGTTTTCTAGTGAACACCGGGGAGCTGTTTTTT. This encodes CASSFLVNTGELFF.

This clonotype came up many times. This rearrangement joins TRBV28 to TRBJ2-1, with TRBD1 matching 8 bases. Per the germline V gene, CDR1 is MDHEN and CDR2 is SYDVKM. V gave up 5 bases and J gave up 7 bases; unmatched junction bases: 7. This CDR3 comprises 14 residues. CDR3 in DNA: TGTGCCAGCAGTGACGACAGGGGAGGTAATGAGCAGTTCTTC. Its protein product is CASSDDRGGNEQFF. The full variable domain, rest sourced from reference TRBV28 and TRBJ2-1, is DVKVTQSSRYLVKRTGEKVFLECVQDMDHENMFWYRQDPGLGLRLIYFSYDVKMKEKGDIPEGYSVSREKKERFSLILESASTNQTSMYLCASSDDRGGNEQFFGPGTRLTVL.

CDR3 residues: CASSRGGDNEQFF. CDR3 bases: TGTGCCAGCAGCCGGGGGGGGGATAATGAGCAGTTCTTC. The rearrangement uses TRBV7-3 and TRBJ2-1; 8 nucleotides match TRBD2. Germline V gene lookup returns CDR1 SGHTA and CDR2 FQGTGA. Losses at the gene ends were 5 bases for V and 7 bases for J; bases not matched to a gene: 4. The CDR3 has 13 amino acids.

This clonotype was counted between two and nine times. The CDR3: CASSFAGWGEKLFF. CDR3 coding DNA: TGTGCCAGCAGCTTTGCGGGCTGGGGGGAAAAACTGTTTTTT. The chain combines TRBV7-2 with TRBJ1-4, with a weak D call TRBD1 (5 bases). The ends were cut back, 3 bases at V and 8 bases at J, with 13 bases in the middle. Germline V gives CDR1 SGHTA, CDR2 FQGNSA. CDR3 length: 14 amino acids. The entire variable domain, with the rest obtained from reference TRBV7-2 and TRBJ1-4, is as follows: GAGVSQSPSNKVTEKGKDVELRCDPISGHTALYWYRQSLGQGLEFLIYFQGNSAPDKSGLPSDRFSAERTGGSVSTLTIQRTQQEDSAVYLCASSFAGWGEKLFFGSGTQLSVL.

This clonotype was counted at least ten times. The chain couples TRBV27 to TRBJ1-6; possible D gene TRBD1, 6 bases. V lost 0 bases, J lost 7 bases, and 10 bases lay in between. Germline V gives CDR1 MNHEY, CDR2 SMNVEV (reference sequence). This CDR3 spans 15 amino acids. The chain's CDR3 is CASSLSYGGNSPLHF. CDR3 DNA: TGTGCCAGCAGTTTATCGTACGGGGGCAATTCACCCCTCCACTTT.

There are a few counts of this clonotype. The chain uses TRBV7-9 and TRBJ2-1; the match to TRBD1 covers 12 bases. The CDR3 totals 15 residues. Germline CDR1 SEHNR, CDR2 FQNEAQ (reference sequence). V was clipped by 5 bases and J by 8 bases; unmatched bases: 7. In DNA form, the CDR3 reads TGTGCCAGCAGCCCGGCTGGGACAGGGGGCGATGAGCAGTTCTTC. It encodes CASSPAGTGGDEQFF.

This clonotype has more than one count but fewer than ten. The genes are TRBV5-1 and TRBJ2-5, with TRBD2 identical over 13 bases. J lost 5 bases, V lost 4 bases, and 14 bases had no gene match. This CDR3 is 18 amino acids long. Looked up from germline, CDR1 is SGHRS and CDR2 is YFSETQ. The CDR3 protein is CASSPWTSGSSLEETQYF. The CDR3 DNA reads TGCGCCAGCAGCCCCTGGACTAGCGGGAGTAGCTTAGAGGAGACCCAGTACTTC.

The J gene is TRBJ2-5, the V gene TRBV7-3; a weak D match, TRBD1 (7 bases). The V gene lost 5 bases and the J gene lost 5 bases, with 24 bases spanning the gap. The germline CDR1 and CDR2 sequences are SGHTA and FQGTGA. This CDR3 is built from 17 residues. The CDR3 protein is CASSRARGGQEQETQYF. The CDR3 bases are TGTGCCAGCAGCCGTGCCAGGGGAGGACAGGAACAGGAGACCCAGTACTTC.

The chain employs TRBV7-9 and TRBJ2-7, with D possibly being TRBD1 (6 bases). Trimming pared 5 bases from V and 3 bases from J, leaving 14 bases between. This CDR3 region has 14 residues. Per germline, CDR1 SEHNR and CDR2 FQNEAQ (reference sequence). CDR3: CASSVAGAGYEQYF. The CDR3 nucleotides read TGTGCCAGCAGCGTTGCAGGGGCAGGCTACGAGCAGTACTTC.

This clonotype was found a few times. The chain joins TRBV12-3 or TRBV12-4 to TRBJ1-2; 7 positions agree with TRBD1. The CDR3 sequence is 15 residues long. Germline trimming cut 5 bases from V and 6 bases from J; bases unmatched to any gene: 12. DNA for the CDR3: TGTGCCAGCAGTCCCGTGTACAGGGGACGAGATGGCTACACCTTC. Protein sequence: CASSPVYRGRDGYTF.

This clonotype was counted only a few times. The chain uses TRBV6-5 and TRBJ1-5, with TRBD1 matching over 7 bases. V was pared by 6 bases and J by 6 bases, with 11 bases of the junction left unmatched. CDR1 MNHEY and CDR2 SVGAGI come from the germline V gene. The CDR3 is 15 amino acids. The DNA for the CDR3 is TGTGCCAGCAGGCCGACTCAGGGGGACAGTCAGCCCCAGCATTTT. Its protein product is CASRPTQGDSQPQHF.

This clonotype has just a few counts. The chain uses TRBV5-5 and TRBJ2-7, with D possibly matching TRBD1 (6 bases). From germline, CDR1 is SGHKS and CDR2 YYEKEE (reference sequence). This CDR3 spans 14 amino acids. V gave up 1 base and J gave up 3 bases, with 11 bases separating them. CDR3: CASSLRQEYYEQYF. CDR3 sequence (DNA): TGTGCCAGCAGCTTGCGACAGGAATACTACGAGCAGTACTTC.

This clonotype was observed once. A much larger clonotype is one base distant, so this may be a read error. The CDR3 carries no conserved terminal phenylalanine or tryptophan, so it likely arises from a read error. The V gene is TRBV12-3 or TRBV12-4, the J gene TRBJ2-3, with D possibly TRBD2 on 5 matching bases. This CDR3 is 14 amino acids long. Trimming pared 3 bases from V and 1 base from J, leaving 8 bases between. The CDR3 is CASSFPEGTDTQYI. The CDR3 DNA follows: TGTGCCAGCAGTTTTCCGGAGGGCACAGATACGCAGTATATT.

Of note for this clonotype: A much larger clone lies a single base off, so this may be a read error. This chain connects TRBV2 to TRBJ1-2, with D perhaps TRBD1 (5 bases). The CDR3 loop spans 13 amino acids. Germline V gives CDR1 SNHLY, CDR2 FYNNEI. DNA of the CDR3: TGTGCCACCAGTGGATTACAGGTCGATGGCTACACCTTC. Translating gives CATSGLQVDGYTF.

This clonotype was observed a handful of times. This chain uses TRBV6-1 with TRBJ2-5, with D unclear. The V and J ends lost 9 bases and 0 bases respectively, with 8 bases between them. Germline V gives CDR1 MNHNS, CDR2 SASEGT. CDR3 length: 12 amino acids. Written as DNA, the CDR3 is TGTGCCAGTTTGTCCAACCAAGAGACCCAGTACTTC. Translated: CASLSNQETQYF.

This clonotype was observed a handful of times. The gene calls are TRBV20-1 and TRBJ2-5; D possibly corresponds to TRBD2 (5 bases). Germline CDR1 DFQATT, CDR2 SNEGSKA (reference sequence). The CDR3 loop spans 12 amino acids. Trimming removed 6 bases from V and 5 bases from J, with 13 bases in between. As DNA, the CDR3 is TGCAGTGCCAAAACTAGTATCGAGACCCAGTACTTC. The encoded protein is CSAKTSIETQYF.

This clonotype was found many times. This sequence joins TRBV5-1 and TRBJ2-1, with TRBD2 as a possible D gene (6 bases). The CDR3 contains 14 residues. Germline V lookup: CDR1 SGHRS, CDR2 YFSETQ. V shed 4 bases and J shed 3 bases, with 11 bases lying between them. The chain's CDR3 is CASSRGTVYNEQFF. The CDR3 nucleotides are TGCGCCAGCAGCCGCGGGACGGTCTACAATGAGCAGTTCTTC.